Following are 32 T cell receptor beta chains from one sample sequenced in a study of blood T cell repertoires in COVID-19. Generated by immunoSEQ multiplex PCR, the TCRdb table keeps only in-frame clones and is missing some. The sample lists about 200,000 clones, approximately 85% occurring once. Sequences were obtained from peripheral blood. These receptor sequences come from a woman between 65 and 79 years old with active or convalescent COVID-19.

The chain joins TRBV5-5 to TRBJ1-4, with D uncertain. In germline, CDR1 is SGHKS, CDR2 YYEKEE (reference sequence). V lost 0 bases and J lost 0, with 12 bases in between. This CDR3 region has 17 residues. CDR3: CASSLGVRLATNEKLFF. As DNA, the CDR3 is TGTGCCAGCAGCTTGGGGGTCAGGCTTGCAACTAATGAAAAACTGTTTTTT.

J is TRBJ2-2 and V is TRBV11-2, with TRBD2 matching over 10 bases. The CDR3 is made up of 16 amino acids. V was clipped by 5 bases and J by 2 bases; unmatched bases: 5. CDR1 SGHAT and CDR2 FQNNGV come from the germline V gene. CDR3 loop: CASSRTSGSNTGELFF. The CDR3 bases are TGTGCCAGCAGCCGGACTAGCGGAAGTAACACCGGGGAGCTGTTTTTT.

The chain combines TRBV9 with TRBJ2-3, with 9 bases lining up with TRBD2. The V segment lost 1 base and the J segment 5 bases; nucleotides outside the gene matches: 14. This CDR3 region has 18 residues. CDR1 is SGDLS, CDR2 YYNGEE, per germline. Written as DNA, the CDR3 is TGTGCCAGCAGCGTAAAGGGAGGGGCTAGCGGGACAGTAGATACGCAGTATTTT. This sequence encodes CASSVKGGASGTVDTQYF.

The CDR3 DNA follows: TGCGCCAGCAGCTTGCGGAGCAGGGAGGTTAGAAACGAGCAGTACTTC. Translation: CASSLRSREVRNEQYF. The V and J genes are TRBV5-1 and TRBJ2-7, with D maybe TRBD2 (6 bases). This CDR3 is 16 amino acids long. In germline, CDR1 is SGHRS, CDR2 YFSETQ. V lost 1 base to trimming and J lost 5 bases, with 19 bases between them.

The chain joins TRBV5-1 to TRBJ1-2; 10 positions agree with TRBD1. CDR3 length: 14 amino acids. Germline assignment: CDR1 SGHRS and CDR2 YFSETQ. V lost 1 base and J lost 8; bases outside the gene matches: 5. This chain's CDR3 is CASSLRTGGAGYTF. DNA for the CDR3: TGCGCCAGCAGCTTGAGGACAGGGGGTGCGGGCTACACCTTC.

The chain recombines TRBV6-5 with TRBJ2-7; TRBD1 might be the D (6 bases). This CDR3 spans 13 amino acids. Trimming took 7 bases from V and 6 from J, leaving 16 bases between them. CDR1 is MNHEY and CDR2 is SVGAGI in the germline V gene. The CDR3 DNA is TGTGCCAGCACCAATAACAGGGCCCGCGAGCAGTACTTC. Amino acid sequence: CASTNNRAREQYF.

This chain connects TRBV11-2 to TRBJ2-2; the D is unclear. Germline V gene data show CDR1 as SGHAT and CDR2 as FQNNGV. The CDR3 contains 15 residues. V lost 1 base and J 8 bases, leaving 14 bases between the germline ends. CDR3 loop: CASSLVLARSGELFF. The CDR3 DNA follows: TGTGCCAGCAGCTTAGTTTTGGCTAGGAGTGGGGAGCTGTTTTTT.

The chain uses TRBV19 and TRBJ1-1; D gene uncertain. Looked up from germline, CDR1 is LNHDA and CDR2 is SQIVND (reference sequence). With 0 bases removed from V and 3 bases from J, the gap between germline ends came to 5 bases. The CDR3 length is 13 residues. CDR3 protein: CASSIELYTEAFF. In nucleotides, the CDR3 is TGTGCCAGTAGTATAGAGTTATACACTGAAGCTTTCTTT.

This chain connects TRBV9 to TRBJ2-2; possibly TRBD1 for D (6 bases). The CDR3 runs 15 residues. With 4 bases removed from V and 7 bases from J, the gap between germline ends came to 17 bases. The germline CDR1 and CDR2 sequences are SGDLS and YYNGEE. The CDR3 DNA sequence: TGTGCCAGCAGCCCACCGTCGGACAGTCTCGGGGAGCTGTTTTTT. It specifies CASSPPSDSLGELFF.

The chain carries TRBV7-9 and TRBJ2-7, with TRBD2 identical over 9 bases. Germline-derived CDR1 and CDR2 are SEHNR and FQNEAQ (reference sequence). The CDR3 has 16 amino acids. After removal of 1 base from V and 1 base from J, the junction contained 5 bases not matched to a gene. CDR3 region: CASSLGSGRQSYEQYF. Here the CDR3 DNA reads TGTGCCAGCAGCTTAGGGAGCGGGAGGCAGTCCTACGAGCAGTACTTC.

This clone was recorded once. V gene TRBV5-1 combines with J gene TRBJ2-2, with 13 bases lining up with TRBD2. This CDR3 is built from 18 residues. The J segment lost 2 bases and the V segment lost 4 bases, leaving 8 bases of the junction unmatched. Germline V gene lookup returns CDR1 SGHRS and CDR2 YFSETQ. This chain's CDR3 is CASSTRTSGSSNTGELFF. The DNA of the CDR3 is TGCGCCAGCAGCACGCGGACTAGCGGGAGCTCCAACACCGGGGAGCTGTTTTTT.

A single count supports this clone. The CDR3 protein is CASSSPDYKGTDTQYF. The CDR3 DNA reads as TGTGCCAGCAGCTCCCCCGACTATAAGGGAACAGATACGCAGTATTTT. The chain joins TRBV11-2 to TRBJ2-3, with a weak D call TRBD2 (5 bases). In germline, CDR1 is SGHAT, CDR2 FQNNGV. Trimming took off 4 bases at V and 3 bases at J, with 17 bases between the two ends. The CDR3 extends over 16 amino acids.

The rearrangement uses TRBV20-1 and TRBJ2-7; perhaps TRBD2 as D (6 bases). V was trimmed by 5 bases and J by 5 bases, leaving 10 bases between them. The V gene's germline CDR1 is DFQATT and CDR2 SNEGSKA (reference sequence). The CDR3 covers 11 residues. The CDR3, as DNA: TGCAGTGCTCCTCGGGGGAACGAGCAGTACTTC. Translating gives CSAPRGNEQYF.

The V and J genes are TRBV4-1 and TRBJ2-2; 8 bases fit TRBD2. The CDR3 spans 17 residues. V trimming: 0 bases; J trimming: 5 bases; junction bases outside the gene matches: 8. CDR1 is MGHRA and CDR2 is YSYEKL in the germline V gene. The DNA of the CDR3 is TGCGCCAGCAGCCAAGAAGGAGCGGGAGAAGGGACCGGGGAGCTGTTTTTT. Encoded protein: CASSQEGAGEGTGELFF.

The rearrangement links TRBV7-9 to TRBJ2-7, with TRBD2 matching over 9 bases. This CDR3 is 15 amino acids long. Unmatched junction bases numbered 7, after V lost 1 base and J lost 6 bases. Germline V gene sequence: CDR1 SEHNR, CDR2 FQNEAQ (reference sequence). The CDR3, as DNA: TGTGCCAGCAGCTTAGGCGGGAGGGCCTCCGGCGAGCAGTACTTC. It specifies CASSLGGRASGEQYF.

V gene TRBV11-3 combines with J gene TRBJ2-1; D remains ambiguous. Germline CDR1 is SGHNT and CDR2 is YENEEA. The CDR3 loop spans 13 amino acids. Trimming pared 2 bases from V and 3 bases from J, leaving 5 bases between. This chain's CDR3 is CASSLRSYNEQFF. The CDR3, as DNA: TGTGCCAGCAGCTTAAGGAGCTACAATGAGCAGTTCTTC. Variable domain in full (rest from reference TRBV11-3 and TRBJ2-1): EAGVVQSPRYKIIEKKQPVAFWCNPISGHNTLYWYLQNLGQGPELLIRYENEEAVDDSQLPKDRFSAERLKGVDSTLKIQPAELGDSAVYLCASSLRSYNEQFFGPGTRLTVL.

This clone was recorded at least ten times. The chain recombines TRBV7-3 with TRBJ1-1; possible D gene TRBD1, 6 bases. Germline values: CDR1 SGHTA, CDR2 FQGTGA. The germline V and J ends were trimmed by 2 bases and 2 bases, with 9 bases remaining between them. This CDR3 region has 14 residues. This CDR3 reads CASSLEGDNTEAFF. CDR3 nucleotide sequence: TGTGCCAGCAGCTTAGAGGGGGATAACACTGAAGCTTTCTTT.

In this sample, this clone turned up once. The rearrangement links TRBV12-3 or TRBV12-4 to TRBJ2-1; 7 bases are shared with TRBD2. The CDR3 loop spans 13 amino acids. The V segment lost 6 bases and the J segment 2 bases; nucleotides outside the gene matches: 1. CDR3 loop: CASRGLAYNEQFF. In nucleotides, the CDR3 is TGTGCCAGCAGAGGACTAGCCTACAATGAGCAGTTCTTC.

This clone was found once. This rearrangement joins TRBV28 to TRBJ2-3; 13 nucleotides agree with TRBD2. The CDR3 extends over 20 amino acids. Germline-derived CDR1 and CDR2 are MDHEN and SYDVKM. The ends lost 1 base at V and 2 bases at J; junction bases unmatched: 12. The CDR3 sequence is CASSLLARPGLAGNTDTQYF. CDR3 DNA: TGTGCCAGCAGTTTATTAGCCAGACCGGGACTAGCGGGAAACACAGATACGCAGTATTTT.

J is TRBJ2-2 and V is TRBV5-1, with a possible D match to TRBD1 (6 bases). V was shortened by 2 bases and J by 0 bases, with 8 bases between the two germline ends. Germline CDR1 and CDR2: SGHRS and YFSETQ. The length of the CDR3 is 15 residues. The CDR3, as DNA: TGCGCCAGCAGCTTCGAGGGGGCGAACACCGGGGAGCTGTTTTTT. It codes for CASSFEGANTGELFF. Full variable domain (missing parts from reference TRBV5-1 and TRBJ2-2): KAGVTQTPRYLIKTRGQQVTLSCSPISGHRSVSWYQQTPGQGLQFLFEYFSETQRNKGNFPGRFSGRQFSNSRSEMNVSTLELGDSALYLCASSFEGANTGELFFGEGSRLTVL.

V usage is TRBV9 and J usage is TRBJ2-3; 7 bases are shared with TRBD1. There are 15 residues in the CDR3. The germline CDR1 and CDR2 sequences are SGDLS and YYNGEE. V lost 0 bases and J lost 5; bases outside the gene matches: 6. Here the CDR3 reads CASSVGGTDKDTQYF. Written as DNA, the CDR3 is TGTGCCAGCAGCGTAGGGGGGACAGATAAAGATACGCAGTATTTT.

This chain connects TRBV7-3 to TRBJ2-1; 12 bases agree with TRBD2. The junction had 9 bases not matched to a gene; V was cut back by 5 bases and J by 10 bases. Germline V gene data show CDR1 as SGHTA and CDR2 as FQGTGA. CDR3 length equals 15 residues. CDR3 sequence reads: CASSARTSGMDEQFF. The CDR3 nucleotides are TGTGCCAGCAGCGCTCGGACTAGCGGGATGGACGAGCAGTTCTTC.

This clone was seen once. CDR3 residues: CASSRRQGVMNTEAFF. The CDR3 coding sequence is TGTGCCAGCAGCCGTAGACAGGGGGTGATGAACACTGAAGCTTTCTTT. The chain recombines TRBV3-1 (or the pseudogene TRBV3-2) with TRBJ1-1, with TRBD1 matching 9 bases. CDR1 and CDR2 (germline): LGHDT, YNNKEL (reference sequence). This CDR3 region has 16 residues. V gave up 4 bases and J gave up 0 bases; unmatched junction bases: 6.

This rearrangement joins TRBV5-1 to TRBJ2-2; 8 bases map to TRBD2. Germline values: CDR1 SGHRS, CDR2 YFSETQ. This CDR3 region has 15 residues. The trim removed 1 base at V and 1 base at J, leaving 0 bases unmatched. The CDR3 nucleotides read TGCGCCAGCAGCTTGACTAGCGGGAACACCGGGGAGCTGTTTTTT. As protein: CASSLTSGNTGELFF.

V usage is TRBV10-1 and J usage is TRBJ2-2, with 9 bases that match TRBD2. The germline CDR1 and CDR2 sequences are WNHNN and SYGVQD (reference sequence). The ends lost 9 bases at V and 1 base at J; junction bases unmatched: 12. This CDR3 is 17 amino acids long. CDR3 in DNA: TGCGCCAGTTCTGATAAGGCGACTAGCGGGAACACCGGGGAGCTGTTTTTT. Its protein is CASSDKATSGNTGELFF.

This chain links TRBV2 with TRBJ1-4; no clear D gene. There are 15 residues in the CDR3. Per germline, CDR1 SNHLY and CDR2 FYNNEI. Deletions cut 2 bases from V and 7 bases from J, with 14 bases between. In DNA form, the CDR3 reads TGTGCCAGCAGTGAACCGGGAGGTGAGGGTGAAAAACTGTTTTTT. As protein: CASSEPGGEGEKLFF.

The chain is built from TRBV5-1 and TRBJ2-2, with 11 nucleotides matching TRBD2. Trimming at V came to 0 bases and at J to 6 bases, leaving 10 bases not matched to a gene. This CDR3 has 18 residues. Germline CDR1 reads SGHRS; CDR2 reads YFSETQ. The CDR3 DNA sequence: TGCGCCAGCAGCTTGGCCACTAGCGGGAGAGCAGGCCCCGGGGAGCTGTTTTTT. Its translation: CASSLATSGRAGPGELFF. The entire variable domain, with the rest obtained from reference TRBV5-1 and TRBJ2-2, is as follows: KAGVTQTPRYLIKTRGQQVTLSCSPISGHRSVSWYQQTPGQGLQFLFEYFSETQRNKGNFPGRFSGRQFSNSRSEMNVSTLELGDSALYLCASSLATSGRAGPGELFFGEGSRLTVL.

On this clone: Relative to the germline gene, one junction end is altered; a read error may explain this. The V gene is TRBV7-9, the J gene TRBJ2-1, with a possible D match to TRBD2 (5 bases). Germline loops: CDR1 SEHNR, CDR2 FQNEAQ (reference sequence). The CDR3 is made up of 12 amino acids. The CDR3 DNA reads TGTGCCAGCAGCTTATCCCGGACTCCCCAGGTCTTC. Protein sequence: CASSLSRTPQVF.

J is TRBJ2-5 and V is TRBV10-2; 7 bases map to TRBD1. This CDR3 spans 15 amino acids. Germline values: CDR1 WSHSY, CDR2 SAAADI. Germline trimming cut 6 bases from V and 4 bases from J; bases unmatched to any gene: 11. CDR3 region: CASRETGKDGETQYF. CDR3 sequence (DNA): TGCGCCAGCAGAGAGACAGGGAAAGATGGAGAGACCCAGTACTTC.

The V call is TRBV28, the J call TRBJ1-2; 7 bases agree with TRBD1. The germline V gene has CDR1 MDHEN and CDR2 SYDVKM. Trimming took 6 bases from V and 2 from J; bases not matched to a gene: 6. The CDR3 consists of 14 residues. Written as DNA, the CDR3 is TGTGCCAGCAGACGATACAGGGGCAACTATGGCTACACCTTC. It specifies CASRRYRGNYGYTF.

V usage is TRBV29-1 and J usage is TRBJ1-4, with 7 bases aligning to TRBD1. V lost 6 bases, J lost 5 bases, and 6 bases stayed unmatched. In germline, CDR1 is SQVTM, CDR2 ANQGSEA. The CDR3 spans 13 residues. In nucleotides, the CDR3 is TGCAGCGTCGCCGGGACAGTGAATGAAAAACTGTTTTTT. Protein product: CSVAGTVNEKLFF.

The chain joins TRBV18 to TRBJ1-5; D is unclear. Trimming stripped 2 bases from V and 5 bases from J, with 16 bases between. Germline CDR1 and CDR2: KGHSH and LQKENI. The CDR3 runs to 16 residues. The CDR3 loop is CASSPGPPAGDQPQHF. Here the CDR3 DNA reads TGTGCCAGCTCACCAGGACCTCCGGCGGGAGATCAGCCCCAGCATTTT.